This T cell receptor beta chain was captured by sequencing in a study of cytomegalovirus exposure and HLA in healthy donors. The PCR made use of 60 Vbeta and 13 Jbeta primers. Some clones are missing from TCRdb's copy, which holds only in-frame ones; the method was immunoSEQ multiplex PCR. Among about 15,000 clones listed, approximately 57% were seen once. The donors (healthy individuals) were bone marrow donors. After removal of 4 bases from V and 6 bases from J, the junction contained 1 base not matched to a gene. CDR1 and CDR2 from the germline V gene are SGHTA and FQGNSA. There are 14 residues in the CDR3. Study conclusions and caveats: It was 164 TCR beta chains that were listed as cytomegalovirus-associated. Links to common viral pathogens appeared, in a later analysis, for several of the most significant clusters.

The table lists this clone with a few counts. Its target is not known. The clonotype originates from a woman aged 45 to 65 in good health and CMV-seropositive. Source material: PBMCs. The chain carries TRBV7-2 and TRBJ2-7; 15 positions agree with TRBD2. CDR3 in DNA: TGTGCCAGCAGCTCGGGACTAGCGGGAGGCGAGCAGTACTTC. Amino acid sequence: CASSSGLAGGEQYF.